This T cell receptor beta chain came from a study of cytomegalovirus exposure and HLA in healthy donors. Data came from immunoSEQ multiplex PCR; TCRdb stores just in-frame clones and leaves some out. Of about 220,000 clones in the sample, 65% to 85% are singletons; the top ten hold over 11%. This clone has only a few counts. CDR1 is SGHVS, CDR2 FQNEAQ, per germline. CDR3 length: 15 residues. Unmatched junction bases numbered 4, after V lost 3 bases and J lost 2 bases. The chain combines TRBV7-8 with TRBJ2-5; 9 nucleotides align to TRBD2. The origin of this receptor is a young woman in good health and CMV-seropositive. Sequenced: PBMCs. CDR3 loop: CASSLGTSRQETQYF. For the CDR3, the DNA is TGTGCCAGCAGCTTGGGGACTAGCAGGCAAGAGACCCAGTACTTC.